This T cell receptor beta chain is from a study of cytomegalovirus exposure and HLA in healthy donors. Study-wide results and limits: The classifier reportedly diagnosed cytomegalovirus status with high sensitivity and specificity.

Only one count was recorded for this clone. Its antigen remains unknown. Primers included in the PCR were 60 Vbeta and 13 Jbeta primers. The repertoire was sequenced with immunoSEQ multiplex PCR; TCRdb's copy has only in-frame clones and lacks some. This sample yields some 250,000 clones, of which 80% to 85% are seen a single time; around 8.3% belongs to the top ten. J lost 4 bases, V lost 2 bases, and 2 bases had no gene match. Germline CDR1 SGHRS, CDR2 YFSETQ. The CDR3 extends over 14 amino acids. The chain recombines TRBV5-1 with TRBJ2-3, with TRBD2 identical over 9 bases. The receptor was derived from a woman aged 60-75 years in good health and CMV-seropositive. The sample taken for sequencing was PBMCs. CDR3 nucleotide sequence: TGCGCCAGCAGCTTTAGCGGGAGAGCAGATACGCAGTATTTT. This translates into CASSFSGRADTQYF.